The 30 T cell receptor beta chains presented below share a single source sample, sequenced in a study of T-cell reconstitution after alpha-beta-depleted transplantation in children. Construction of the TCRbeta library involved unique molecular identifiers. TCRdb independently ran MiXCR on the PCR reads; one entry per CDR3 protein. Of 450,000 to 550,000 distinct CDR3 sequences listed, over 10% were seen once; the top ten hold around 15%. The material sequenced was PBMCs, mostly from graft donor cells, taken 180 days after TCRalphabeta/CD19-depleted stem cell transplant. These receptors all come from a female patient aged 2-9 years who had a stem cell transplant for aplastic anemia, so the T cells may come from the graft donor.

The chain joins TRBV4-3 to TRBJ2-3, with 9 bases lining up with TRBD2. The germline CDR1 and CDR2 sequences are LGHNA and YSLEER. V shed 0 bases and J 0 bases; nucleotides not matched to a gene: 4. CDR3 length: 17 amino acids. The CDR3, as DNA: TGCGCCAGCAGCCAAGACGGACTAGCGCCCAGCACAGATACGCAGTATTTT. This sequence encodes CASSQDGLAPSTDTQYF.

In this sample, this clonotype turned up many times. J is TRBJ2-1 and V is TRBV29-1; TRBD1 agrees at 8 bases. V lost 6 bases, J lost 1 base, and 8 bases stayed unmatched. This CDR3 is 15 amino acids long. The V gene's germline CDR1 is SQVTM and CDR2 ANQGSEA. CDR3: CSVQGQEGSYNEQFF. For the CDR3, the DNA is TGCAGCGTCCAGGGACAGGAAGGGTCCTACAATGAGCAGTTCTTC.

This clonotype has a handful of counts. The rearrangement uses TRBV7-8 and TRBJ2-5, with no clear D. CDR3 length: 16 residues. V was trimmed by 6 bases and J by 2 bases, leaving 19 bases between them. The V gene's germline CDR1 is SGHVS and CDR2 FQNEAQ. The CDR3 sequence: CASRTQTRSSQETQYF. CDR3 nucleotides: TGTGCCAGCAGAACACAGACTCGTTCCTCACAAGAGACCCAGTACTTC.

This clonotype came up many times. The J gene is TRBJ2-1, the V gene TRBV12-3 or TRBV12-4, with TRBD2 matching over 11 bases. The CDR3 runs to 17 residues. The V segment lost 5 bases and the J segment 0 bases; nucleotides outside the gene matches: 6. This CDR3 reads CASSQYTSGSSYNEQFF. CDR3 in DNA: TGTGCCAGCAGTCAATATACTAGCGGGAGCTCCTACAATGAGCAGTTCTTC.

This clonotype was seen many times. This rearrangement joins TRBV7-9 to TRBJ2-5; tentative D call: TRBD2 (6 bases). The CDR3 has 16 residues. Germline CDR1 and CDR2: SEHNR and FQNEAQ (reference sequence). The germline V and J ends were trimmed by 2 bases and 5 bases, with 18 bases remaining between them. The CDR3 protein is CASSLTSGPRGETQYF. The CDR3 DNA follows: TGTGCCAGCAGCTTAACTTCGGGACCACGGGGGGAGACCCAGTACTTC.

The sample holds a few counts of this clonotype. The chain joins TRBV9 to TRBJ1-1, with D possibly being TRBD1 (6 bases). There are 14 residues in the CDR3. Germline CDR1 SGDLS, CDR2 YYNGEE. The V end was cut by 3 bases, the J end by 1 base, with 10 bases between. CDR3 loop: CASSAYRENTEAFF. The CDR3 nucleotides read TGTGCCAGCAGCGCCTACAGGGAGAACACTGAAGCTTTCTTT.

In this sample, this clonotype turned up a few times. The chain recombines TRBV15 with TRBJ2-2; D might be TRBD2 (5 bases). CDR3 length equals 14 residues. Trimming took 9 bases from V and 1 from J, leaving 12 bases between them. Germline assignment: CDR1 LNHNV and CDR2 YYDKDF (reference sequence). CDR3 sequence reads: CATCTRLNTGELFF. For the CDR3, the DNA is TGTGCCACTTGTACTAGGCTGAACACCGGGGAGCTGTTTTTT.

This clonotype was counted only a few times. The CDR3 coding sequence is TGTGCCAGCAGCTTATCGGGACAGTATTCACCCCTCCACTTT. Amino acids: CASSLSGQYSPLHF. The chain links TRBV7-9 to TRBJ1-6; 7 nucleotides align to TRBD1. Germline CDR1 SEHNR, CDR2 FQNEAQ (reference sequence). The CDR3 has 14 residues. V shed 2 bases, J shed 8 bases, and the junction held 3 bases outside the gene matches. Complete variable domain (other parts from reference TRBV7-9 and TRBJ1-6): DTGVSQNPRHKITKRGQNVTFRCDPISEHNRLYWYRQTLGQGPEFLTYFQNEAQLEKSRLLSDRFSAERPKGSFSTLEIQRTEQGDSAMYLCASSLSGQYSPLHFGNGTRLTVT.

This clonotype showed up just a few times. This chain connects TRBV7-2 to TRBJ2-1; TRBD2 matches 8 bases. V was clipped by 10 bases and J by 4 bases; unmatched bases: 12. The CDR3 length is 15 residues. The germline gives CDR1 SGHTA, CDR2 FQGNSA. The CDR3 spells CATLWQAGGYNEQFF. The DNA for the CDR3 is TGTGCCACCCTTTGGCAGGCGGGAGGTTACAATGAGCAGTTCTTC.

V usage is TRBV6-1 and J usage is TRBJ2-3; D perhaps matches TRBD2 (6 bases). V gave up 5 bases and J gave up 1 base, with 13 bases separating them. The CDR3 has 15 amino acids. From germline, CDR1 is MNHNS and CDR2 SASEGT. Here the CDR3 reads CASSLGLKGTDTQYF. The CDR3 region has the DNA TGTGCCAGCAGTCTGGGACTTAAGGGCACAGATACGCAGTATTTT.

This chain uses TRBV30 with TRBJ2-2; TRBD1 is a possible D gene (5 bases). Trimming left V 4 bases short and J 2 bases short, with 17 bases between. Looked up from germline, CDR1 is GTSNPN and CDR2 is SVGIG (reference sequence). The CDR3 runs 16 residues. The CDR3 DNA sequence: TGTGCCTGGATTCCCCCCGCCGGACATAACACCGGGGAGCTGTTTTTT. This sequence encodes CAWIPPAGHNTGELFF.

The table lists this clonotype with a count of one. V usage is TRBV5-1 and J usage is TRBJ2-1, with 7 nucleotides matching TRBD2. V was clipped by 1 base and J by 4 bases; unmatched bases: 5. The CDR3 is made up of 15 amino acids. Per the germline V gene, CDR1 is SGHRS and CDR2 is YFSETQ. CDR3 sequence: CASSLSTSAYNEQFF. For the CDR3, the DNA is TGCGCCAGCAGCTTGAGCACTAGCGCTTACAATGAGCAGTTCTTC. The whole variable domain, remainder taken from reference TRBV5-1 and TRBJ2-1, is KAGVTQTPRYLIKTRGQQVTLSCSPISGHRSVSWYQQTPGQGLQFLFEYFSETQRNKGNFPGRFSGRQFSNSRSEMNVSTLELGDSALYLCASSLSTSAYNEQFFGPGTRLTVL.

This clonotype showed up many times. The V call is TRBV7-9, the J call TRBJ2-2; TRBD1 agrees at 9 bases. The CDR3 is 15 residues long. The V gene end was trimmed by 2 bases and the J gene end by 3 bases; junction bases not matched to a gene: 1. Germline CDR1 and CDR2: SEHNR and FQNEAQ (reference sequence). The CDR3 DNA sequence: TGTGCCAGCAGCTTAAGACAGGGGGACACCGGGGAGCTGTTTTTT. Encoded protein: CASSLRQGDTGELFF.

This clonotype was observed once. Just one base apart from a much larger clone, this may be a read error. The chain joins TRBV7-9 to TRBJ1-1; 7 bases map to TRBD1. This CDR3 is 13 amino acids long. The germline V gene has CDR1 SEHNR and CDR2 FQNEAQ (reference sequence). The CDR3 DNA follows: TGTGCCAGCAGCGAACAGGGGACCACTGACGCTTTCTTT. As protein: CASSEQGTTDAFF.

The chain has TRBV7-2 and TRBJ1-3; D perhaps matches TRBD1 (6 bases). Germline V gives CDR1 SGHTA, CDR2 FQGNSA. This CDR3 region has 15 residues. The V gene lost 2 bases and the J gene lost 2 bases, with 10 bases spanning the gap. The CDR3 loop reads CASSLSQGTGNTIYF. The CDR3 bases are TGTGCCAGCAGCTTATCACAGGGAACTGGAAACACCATATATTTT. The entire variable domain, with the rest obtained from reference TRBV7-2 and TRBJ1-3, is as follows: GAGVSQSPSNKVTEKGKDVELRCDPISGHTALYWYRQSLGQGLEFLIYFQGNSAPDKSGLPSDRFSAERTGGSVSTLTIQRTQQEDSAVYLCASSLSQGTGNTIYFGEGSWLTVV.

This rearrangement joins TRBV6-2 or TRBV6-3 to TRBJ2-7; TRBD2 matches at 10 bases. With 6 bases clipped from V and 6 bases from J, the junction kept 8 bases outside the gene matches. Germline CDR1 and CDR2: MNHEY and SVGEGT. This CDR3 has 14 residues. The CDR3 sequence is CASSHPSGSSEQYV. The CDR3 DNA follows: TGTGCCAGCAGCCACCCTAGCGGGAGTAGCGAGCAGTACGTC.

There are many counts of this clonotype. CDR3 residues: CASSLVGNLNTEAFF. CDR3 sequence (DNA): TGTGCCAGCAGCTTAGTTGGGAATTTGAACACTGAAGCTTTCTTT. V usage is TRBV11-2 and J usage is TRBJ1-1, with unresolved D. CDR1 SGHAT and CDR2 FQNNGV come from the germline V gene. With 1 base removed from V and 0 bases from J, the gap between germline ends came to 9 bases. The CDR3 runs to 15 residues.

There are a few counts of this clonotype. V is TRBV9 and J is TRBJ1-1; D gene unclear. The V end lost 0 bases, the J end lost 2 bases, and 17 bases lay between the germline ends. The CDR3 length is 17 residues. The germline gives CDR1 SGDLS, CDR2 YYNGEE. This CDR3 reads CASSVAAAQRRNTEAFF. In DNA form, the CDR3 reads TGTGCCAGCAGCGTAGCCGCGGCCCAAAGACGAAACACTGAAGCTTTCTTT. Using reference TRBV9 and TRBJ1-1 for the parts outside the CDR3, the full variable domain is DSGVTQTPKHLITATGQRVTLRCSPRSGDLSVYWYQQSLDQGLQFLIQYYNGEERAKGNILERFSAQQFPDLHSELNLSSLELGDSALYFCASSVAAAQRRNTEAFFGQGTRLTVV.

This clonotype turned up a few times. The V gene is TRBV5-1, the J gene TRBJ2-1; TRBD2 agrees at 13 bases. Germline CDR1 is SGHRS and CDR2 is YFSETQ. V was clipped by 2 bases and J by 8 bases; unmatched bases: 4. The CDR3 covers 15 residues. The CDR3 DNA reads TGCGCCAGCAGCTTCGGGACTAGCGGGGTCGATGAGCAGTTCTTC. As protein: CASSFGTSGVDEQFF.

This CDR3 reads CASSLVLAGDQETQYF. CDR3 nucleotides: TGTGCCAGCAGCTTGGTACTAGCGGGAGATCAAGAGACCCAGTACTTC. V usage is TRBV5-6 and J usage is TRBJ2-5; 11 bases agree with TRBD2. Looked up from germline, CDR1 is SGHDT and CDR2 is YYEEEE. This CDR3 region has 16 residues. The ends lost 0 bases at V and 2 bases at J; junction bases unmatched: 3.

Ten or more counts support this clonotype. The chain joins TRBV5-1 to TRBJ2-1; no firm D call. Germline CDR1 is SGHRS and CDR2 is YFSETQ. The CDR3 is 16 residues long. Trimming took off 3 bases at V and 7 bases at J, with 20 bases between the two ends. The CDR3 region has the DNA TGCGCCAGCAGCTCCTCATGGGATCTTCTAGGGAATGAGCAGTTCTTC. Amino acid sequence: CASSSSWDLLGNEQFF.

Only a few counts were recorded for this clonotype. The J gene is TRBJ2-7, the V gene TRBV29-1; TRBD2 aligns across 13 bases. V trimming: 3 bases; J trimming: 5 bases; junction bases outside the gene matches: 1. Germline V lookup: CDR1 SQVTM, CDR2 ANQGSEA. This CDR3 has 13 amino acids. CDR3 amino acids: CSVEGLAGNEQYF. CDR3 nucleotides: TGCAGCGTTGAGGGACTAGCGGGAAACGAGCAGTACTTC.

This chain joins TRBV27 and TRBJ2-2; D is unresolved. V gave up 3 bases and J gave up 0 bases, with 11 bases separating them. The CDR3 extends over 16 amino acids. Looked up from germline, CDR1 is MNHEY and CDR2 is SMNVEV (reference sequence). CDR3 residues: CASSFLGPSNTGELFF. Here the CDR3 DNA reads TGTGCCAGCAGTTTCCTCGGACCCTCGAACACCGGGGAGCTGTTTTTT.

This clonotype was observed at least ten times. V is TRBV5-1 and J is TRBJ1-1; unclear D gene. This CDR3 is built from 13 residues. The germline V and J ends were trimmed by 5 bases and 4 bases, with 12 bases remaining between them. CDR1 SGHRS and CDR2 YFSETQ come from the germline V gene. The CDR3 here is CASSIRFLTEAFF. DNA of the CDR3: TGCGCCAGCAGTATTAGATTCCTCACTGAAGCTTTCTTT.

The chain links TRBV7-9 to TRBJ2-1, with 7 bases identical to TRBD1. V dropped 5 bases and J dropped 6; count of bases not matched to a gene: 13. This CDR3 comprises 16 residues. Germline values: CDR1 SEHNR, CDR2 FQNEAQ (reference sequence). For the CDR3, the DNA is TGTGCCAGCAGCCGAATCCAGACAGGGTGGGGCAATGAGCAGTTCTTC. Its protein product is CASSRIQTGWGNEQFF.

This clonotype was seen many times. The chain employs TRBV12-3 or TRBV12-4 and TRBJ2-1, with D unresolved. There are 11 residues in the CDR3. V was clipped by 2 bases and J by 13 bases, with 9 bases between them. The CDR3 DNA follows: TGTGCCAGCAGTTTAAAAGGACCCCAGTTCTTC. This gives the protein CASSLKGPQFF.

This clonotype was picked up a small number of times. V is TRBV10-3 and J is TRBJ2-5; 8 nucleotides line up with TRBD1. Germline CDR1 reads ENHRY; CDR2 reads SYGVKD. The junction had 9 bases not matched to a gene; V was cut back by 7 bases and J by 5 bases. The CDR3 has 14 residues. This CDR3 reads CAINDRGYLETQYF. Here the CDR3 DNA reads TGTGCCATCAACGACAGGGGATATTTGGAGACCCAGTACTTC.

The rearrangement uses TRBV6-1 and TRBJ1-1, with a weak D call TRBD1 (5 bases). The V gene's germline CDR1 is MNHNS and CDR2 SASEGT. V gave up 6 bases and J gave up 1 base, with 15 bases separating them. The CDR3 loop spans 15 amino acids. The CDR3 DNA follows: TGTGCCAGCAGGGGGGTCACTCGGCCGAACACTGAAGCTTTCTTT. Translated, it gives CASRGVTRPNTEAFF.

This clonotype has more than one count but fewer than ten. The V gene is TRBV20-1, the J gene TRBJ2-7, with 7 bases matching TRBD2. There are 14 residues in the CDR3. The ends lost 3 bases at V and 3 bases at J; junction bases unmatched: 8. The germline V gene has CDR1 DFQATT and CDR2 SNEGSKA (reference sequence). The CDR3 DNA reads TGCAGTGCTAGGGGAGGGACTTTCAACTACGAGCAGTACTTC. Residues: CSARGGTFNYEQYF.

This clonotype has just a few counts. This chain links TRBV6-5 with TRBJ2-7; D gene unclear. Trimming removed 0 bases from V and 2 bases from J, with 5 bases in between. The CDR3 has 13 residues. Germline V gene data show CDR1 as MNHEY and CDR2 as SVGAGI. The DNA of the CDR3 is TGTGCCAGCAGTTACTCTAATACCTACGAGCAGTACTTC. Translation gives CASSYSNTYEQYF.